The 6 T cell receptor beta chains presented below share a single source sample, sequenced in a study of blood T cell repertoires in COVID-19. Sequenced by immunoSEQ multiplex PCR; TCRdb stores in-frame clones only, minus some. The profile shows roughly 400,000 clones, 85% to 90% of them singletons. The sample consisted of PBMCs or T cells enriched from blood (not recorded which). The receptors were gathered from a man aged 25-45 years who had recovered from COVID-19.

V usage is TRBV6-4 and J usage is TRBJ2-7; weak D call: TRBD2 (7 bases). The V end was cut by 6 bases, the J end by 3 bases, with 18 bases between. The germline CDR1 and CDR2 sequences are MRHNA and SNTAGT. CDR3 size: 15 residues. CDR3 amino acids: CASRDTGGPSYEQYF. CDR3 nucleotide sequence: TGTGCCAGCAGGGATACCGGGGGGCCGAGCTACGAGCAGTACTTC.

The chain is built from TRBV7-2 and TRBJ2-3, with 8 bases identical to TRBD2. V lost 1 base, J lost 11 bases, and 11 bases stayed unmatched. The CDR3 has 15 amino acids. Germline assignment: CDR1 SGHTA and CDR2 FQGNSA. As DNA, the CDR3 is TGTGCCAGCAGCTTAGGTGGCGGGAGGCCCCCCGGGCAGTATTTT. Residues: CASSLGGGRPPGQYF.

As regards this clone: A read error may account for a junction end that differs from germline. The CDR3 DNA sequence: TGTGCCAGCACGGGTCAAGGGACCCAGTACTTC. It is translated as CASTGQGTQYF. The V and J genes are TRBV28 and TRBJ2-5; D not certain. The CDR3 runs to 11 residues. The V gene's germline CDR1 is MDHEN and CDR2 SYDVKM. Supplemented by reference TRBV28 and TRBJ2-5, the full variable domain reads DVKVTQSSRYLVKRTGEKVFLECVQDMDHENMFWYRQDPGLGLRLIYFSYDVKMKEKGDIPEGYSVSREKKERFSLILESASTNQTSMYLCASTGQGTQYFGPGTRLLVL.

The rearrangement uses TRBV29-1 and TRBJ2-7, with 8 bases fitting TRBD2. Germline trimming cut 5 bases from V and 4 bases from J; bases unmatched to any gene: 10. The length of the CDR3 is 14 residues. Per germline, CDR1 SQVTM and CDR2 ANQGSEA. CDR3: CSVSFGTRGYEQYF. The CDR3 nucleotides read TGCAGCGTTAGTTTCGGGACTAGAGGGTACGAGCAGTACTTC.

The rearrangement uses TRBV5-5 and TRBJ2-3; 11 positions match TRBD2. This CDR3 has 17 amino acids. CDR1 and CDR2 from the germline V gene are SGHKS and YYEKEE (reference sequence). The junction had 8 bases not matched to a gene; V was cut back by 4 bases and J by 1 base. The CDR3 region has the DNA TGTGCCAGCAGCCTTACACCGGGACTAGCGGGCACAGATACGCAGTATTTT. Its translation: CASSLTPGLAGTDTQYF.

This clone was recorded once. V gene TRBV9 combines with J gene TRBJ2-5; no definite D call. The CDR3 covers 12 residues. The ends were cut back, 7 bases at V and 5 bases at J, with 12 bases in the middle. Germline V lookup: CDR1 SGDLS, CDR2 YYNGEE. CDR3 sequence: CASAAGLETQYF. DNA of the CDR3: TGTGCCAGCGCCGCAGGCTTGGAGACCCAGTACTTC.